This TCR beta chain appears in the sequencing data of a study of monozygotic twins with inflammatory bowel disease. Regarding the study as a whole: TCRbeta inverse Simpson diversity was decreased in IBD patients versus healthy co-twins. No single strong signal or clonotype associated with IBD was supported.

As regards this clonotype: Antigen specificity is unknown.

Incorporation of UMIs carrying a 6-nucleotide sample barcode was performed by template switching. TCRdb re-called the 5' RACE reads, yielding one record per CDR3 amino acid sequence without DNA. The sample has around 97,000 distinct CDR3 sequences, and its top ten clones hold under 2.5%. Germline lookup yields CDR1 SGHDT and CDR2 YYEEEE. The CDR3 has 13 amino acids. The chain uses TRBV5-6 and TRBJ1-1; the D call of TRBD1 rests on TCRdb alone, since no DNA is present to check it. This TCR came from a human donor with ulcerative colitis or Crohn's disease, or a healthy co-twin of an affected twin (not recorded which). Sequenced input: blood. The chain's CDR3 is CASSFKGTTEAFF.